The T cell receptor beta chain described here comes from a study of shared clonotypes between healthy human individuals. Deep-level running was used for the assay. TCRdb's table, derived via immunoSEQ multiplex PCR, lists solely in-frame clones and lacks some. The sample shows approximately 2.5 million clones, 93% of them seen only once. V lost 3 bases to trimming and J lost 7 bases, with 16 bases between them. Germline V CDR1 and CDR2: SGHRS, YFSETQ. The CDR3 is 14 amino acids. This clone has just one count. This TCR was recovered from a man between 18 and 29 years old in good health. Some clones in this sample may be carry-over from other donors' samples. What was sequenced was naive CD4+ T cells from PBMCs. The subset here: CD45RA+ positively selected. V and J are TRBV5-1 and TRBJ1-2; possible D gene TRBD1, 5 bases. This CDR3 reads CASSWGRAPGGYTF. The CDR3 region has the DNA TGCGCCAGCAGCTGGGGACGGGCCCCAGGTGGCTACACCTTC.